This TCR beta chain originates from a study of blood T cells in healthy people across ages (dated by TCRdb to between 2014 and 2016). With regard to the full study: In model experiments, roughly one uniquely barcoded TCR beta cDNA molecule per two T cells was captured by template switching. Age-related changes in TCR beta repertoire diversity were measured in the study by deep sequencing normalized with unique cDNA molecular identifiers. The donors were divided into four age groups: young (average around 16 years), middle-aged (almost 40), aged (approximately 59) and long-lived (roughly 82). Donors of different ages were randomly distributed across sequencing lanes to avoid experimental bias. Using the same blood draw, the study looked at two additional independent replicas of 1 million unique cDNA reads for two donors, one aged 18 to 30 and the other aged 80 or older. The research as a whole found: Because donor CMV infection status was unknown, age-related changes in expanded clonotypes were potentially confounded. Observed TCR beta diversity correlated strongly with the percentage of naive T cells measured by flow cytometry. Conclusive comparison of naive and antigen-experienced compartments was prevented by the profiling of bulk unsorted PBMCs. As age increased, observed TCR beta diversity per million T cells dropped in a roughly linear way, and a significant reduction was already evident by age 40. Estimates of total diversity from one million sequenced T cells were regarded as lower bounds and underestimates. The long-lived group showed more naive CD4+ T cells, fewer expanded clones and increased TCR diversity than the aged group, suggesting age selection.

In this sample, this clonotype turned up a few times. It has no known antigen specificity. Base qualities are missing; no much larger clone stands one base away. Library prep was done by 5' RACE. Sequencing used an Illumina HiSeq 2500. A second PCR of roughly 6 to 11 cycles was run with a J-beta primer mix and a sample-barcoded 5' primer. Each TCR beta cDNA molecule received a unique molecular identifier from a template-switch 5' adaptor carrying 12 random nucleotides. Each sample yielded at least 2.5 million CDR3-containing paired-end reads. First-strand cDNA synthesis was performed from all RNA using the Mint cDNA synthesis kit, with priming by a TRBC-specific oligonucleotide. After uracil-DNA glycosylase treatment, a first 18-cycle PCR used universal primers M1SS and BC2_uni_R on all cDNA. The study's processing was this. For normalization, 1 million high-quality reads, each with a distinct molecular identifier, were randomly selected from each sample. Instead of being binned into consensus sequences, reads that shared molecular identifiers were thrown out. MiTCR, run with a Q25 quality threshold and the strictest error-elimination algorithm, handled CDR3 identification, clonotype clustering and error correction. A nonparametric unseen species model using Euler transformation provided a lower-bound estimate of total TCR beta diversity. Using fastp at Q25 and MiXCR, TCRdb reprocessed the public reads and kept productive beta chains. Here each entry gathers all rows of one CDR3 protein and keeps the most common genes and DNA. The V and J calls were not made by the authors but by TCRdb's processing. In all, the sample holds about 1 million distinct CDR3 sequences, and 40% to 45% of those were seen once. 18% of the sample is in the top ten clones.

Via the germline V gene, CDR1 is SGHRS and CDR2 YFSETQ. Germline trimming amounts to 0 bases on V and 3 bases on J, with 5 as the count of junction bases outside the gene matches. From cysteine to phenylalanine, the CDR3 is 16 amino acids long. Only the CDR3 part of the read is kept: 48 bases, read in frame from the first base. Systemically healthy Caucasian individuals from Russia, some 40 in total and aged about 6 to 90 years, were included as donors. Approximately 9.7 milliliters of peripheral blood were drawn from each donor into EDTA-treated Vacutainer tubes. PBMCs were isolated by Ficoll-Paque density-gradient centrifugation, with at least 6 million obtained per sample. Total RNA, at least 6 micrograms per sample, was extracted from PBMCs with Trizol reagent. For every donor, an aliquot of PBMCs went through flow cytometry to measure the percentages of naive CD45RAhigh/CD27high T cells.

The sample taken for sequencing was blood. Rearrangement joined TRBV5-1 to TRBJ2-7, with 11 bases in between that match TRBD2. This TCR derives from a woman aged 60-75 years in good health. The DNA is TGCGCCAGCAGCTTGGGCACTAGCGGGAGACTCTACGAGCAGTACTTC. Its protein product is CASSLGTSGRLYEQYF.